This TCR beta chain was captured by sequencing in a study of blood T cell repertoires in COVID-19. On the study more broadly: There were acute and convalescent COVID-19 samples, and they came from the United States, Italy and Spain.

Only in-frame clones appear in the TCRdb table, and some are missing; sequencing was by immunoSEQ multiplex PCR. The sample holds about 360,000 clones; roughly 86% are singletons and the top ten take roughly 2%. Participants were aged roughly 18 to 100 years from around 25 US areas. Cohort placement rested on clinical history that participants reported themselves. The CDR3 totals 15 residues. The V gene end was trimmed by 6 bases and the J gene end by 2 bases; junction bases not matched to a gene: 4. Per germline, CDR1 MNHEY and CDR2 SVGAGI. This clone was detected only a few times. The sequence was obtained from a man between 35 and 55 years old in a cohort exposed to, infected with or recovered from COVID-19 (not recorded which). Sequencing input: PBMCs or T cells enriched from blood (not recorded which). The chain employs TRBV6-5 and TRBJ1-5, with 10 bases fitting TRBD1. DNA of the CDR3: TGTGCCAGCAGGACAGGGGGCATCGGCAATCAGCCCCAGCATTTT. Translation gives CASRTGGIGNQPQHF.